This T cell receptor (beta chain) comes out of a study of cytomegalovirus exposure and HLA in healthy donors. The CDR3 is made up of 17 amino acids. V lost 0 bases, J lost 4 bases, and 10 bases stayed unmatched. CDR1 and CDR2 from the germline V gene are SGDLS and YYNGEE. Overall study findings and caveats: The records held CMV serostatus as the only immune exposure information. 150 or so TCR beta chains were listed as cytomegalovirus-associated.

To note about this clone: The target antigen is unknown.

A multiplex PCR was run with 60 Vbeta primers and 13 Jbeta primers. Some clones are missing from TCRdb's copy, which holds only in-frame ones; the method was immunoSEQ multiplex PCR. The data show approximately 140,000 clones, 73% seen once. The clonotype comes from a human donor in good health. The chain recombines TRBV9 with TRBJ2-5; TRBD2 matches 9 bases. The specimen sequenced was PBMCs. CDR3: CASSVGSAGGRGETQYF. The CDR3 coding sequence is TGTGCCAGCAGCGTAGGGTCAGCGGGGGGCCGGGGAGAGACCCAGTACTTC.